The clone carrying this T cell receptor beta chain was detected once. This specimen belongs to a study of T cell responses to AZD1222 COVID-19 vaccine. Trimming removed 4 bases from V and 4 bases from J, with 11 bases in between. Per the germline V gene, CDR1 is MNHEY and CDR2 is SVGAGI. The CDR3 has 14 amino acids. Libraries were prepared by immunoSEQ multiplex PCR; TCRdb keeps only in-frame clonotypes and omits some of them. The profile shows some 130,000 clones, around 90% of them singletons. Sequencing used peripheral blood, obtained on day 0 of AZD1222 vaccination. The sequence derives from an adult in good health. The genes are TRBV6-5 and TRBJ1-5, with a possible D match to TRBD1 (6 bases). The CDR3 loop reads CASSSYRVNQPQHF. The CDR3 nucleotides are TGTGCCAGCAGTTCCTACAGGGTAAATCAGCCCCAGCATTTT.